This entry features one T cell receptor (beta chain) sequence. The entry originates in a study of CD8 T cells in Susac syndrome. Roughly 0.45 to 1 ug RNA was reverse transcribed with random hexamers. MiXCR, run by TCRdb on the immunoSEQ multiplex PCR reads, gives a single entry per CDR3 protein. The data contain about 94,000 distinct CDR3 sequences, roughly 94% of them singletons. This clonotype was obtained from a human donor with Susac syndrome. The specimen sequenced was CD4+ T cells from PBMCs.

Here the CDR3 DNA reads TGCAGCGTTCAACCGGGACTACAATACAATGAGCAGTTCTTC. Its translation: CSVQPGLQYNEQFF. The chain is built from TRBV29-1 and TRBJ2-1; 7 bases agree with TRBD2. The V segment lost 5 bases and the J segment 4 bases; nucleotides outside the gene matches: 8. This CDR3 comprises 14 residues. Germline CDR1 and CDR2: SQVTM and ANQGSEA.